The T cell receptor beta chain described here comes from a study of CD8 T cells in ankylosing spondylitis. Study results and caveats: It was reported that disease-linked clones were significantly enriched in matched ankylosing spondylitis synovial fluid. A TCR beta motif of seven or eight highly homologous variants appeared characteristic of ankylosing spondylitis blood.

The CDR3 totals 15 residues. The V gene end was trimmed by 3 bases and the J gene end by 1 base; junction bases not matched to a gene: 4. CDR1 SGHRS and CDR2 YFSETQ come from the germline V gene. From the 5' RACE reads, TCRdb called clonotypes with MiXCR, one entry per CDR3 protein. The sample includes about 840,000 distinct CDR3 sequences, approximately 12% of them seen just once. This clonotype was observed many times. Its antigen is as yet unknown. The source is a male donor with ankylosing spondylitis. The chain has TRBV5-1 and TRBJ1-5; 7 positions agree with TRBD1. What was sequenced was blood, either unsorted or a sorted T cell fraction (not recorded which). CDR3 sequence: CASSSTGASNQPQHF. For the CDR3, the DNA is TGCGCCAGCAGCTCTACAGGGGCGAGCAATCAGCCCCAGCATTTT. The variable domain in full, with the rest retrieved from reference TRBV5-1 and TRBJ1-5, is KAGVTQTPRYLIKTRGQQVTLSCSPISGHRSVSWYQQTPGQGLQFLFEYFSETQRNKGNFPGRFSGRQFSNSRSEMNVSTLELGDSALYLCASSSTGASNQPQHFGDGTRLSIL.